The 28 T cell receptor beta chains below were found in one sample sequenced in a study of technical replicates of blood from a few donors. Here immunoSEQ multiplex PCR was the method, and the copy in TCRdb shows in-frame clones only, minus some. The repertoire includes tens of thousands of clones, about 94% of them detected once, and around 0.24% sits in the top ten. The sample was T cells isolated from PBMCs. Source of these receptors: a human donor in good health.

The chain uses TRBV6-5 and TRBJ2-1, with 11 positions matching TRBD1. V lost 7 bases to trimming and J lost 8 bases; unmatched junction nucleotides: 10. The CDR3 has 15 amino acids. Germline assignment: CDR1 MNHEY and CDR2 SVGAGI. The CDR3 bases are TGTGCCAGCAAGAGGACAGGGGGCGTAGGCGATGAGCAGTTCTTC. Protein product: CASKRTGGVGDEQFF.

The V call is TRBV13, the J call TRBJ1-2, with D possibly TRBD1 on 6 matching bases. Germline values: CDR1 PRHDT, CDR2 FYEKMQ (reference sequence). Trimming left V 4 bases short and J 1 base short, with 25 bases between. The CDR3 contains 19 residues. In DNA form, the CDR3 reads TGTGCCAGCAGCTCCCCGGGACAACACACCCTAGCGGGTAACTATGGCTACACCTTC. Its translation is CASSSPGQHTLAGNYGYTF.

The J gene is TRBJ2-2, the V gene TRBV28; 8 nucleotides line up with TRBD2. The CDR3 covers 15 residues. The V gene end was trimmed by 10 bases and the J gene end by 5 bases; junction bases not matched to a gene: 12. CDR1 is MDHEN and CDR2 is SYDVKM in the germline V gene. The chain's CDR3 is CATRQTGGVTGELFF. For the CDR3, the DNA is TGTGCCACCCGACAGACCGGGGGGGTAACCGGGGAGCTGTTTTTT.

This chain connects TRBV11-3 to TRBJ1-3; 7 bases match TRBD1. Germline CDR1 is SGHNT and CDR2 is YENEEA. V shed 3 bases, J shed 4 bases, and the junction held 15 bases outside the gene matches. The CDR3 length is 18 residues. The CDR3 DNA follows: TGTGCCAGCAGCTTCCGGGACAGAAAATCCCCTTTGGGAAACACCATATATTTT. Translating it yields CASSFRDRKSPLGNTIYF.

The V call is TRBV7-9, the J call TRBJ2-7, with 8 bases lining up with TRBD1. Germline CDR1 reads SEHNR; CDR2 reads FQNEAQ (reference sequence). The CDR3 loop spans 14 amino acids. The V and J ends lost 4 bases and 5 bases, in that order; junction bases with no gene match: 7. The CDR3 region has the DNA TGTGCCAGCAGCTGGGGACAGGAAAACAACGAGCAGTACTTC. This gives the protein CASSWGQENNEQYF. The variable domain in full, completed from reference TRBV7-9 and TRBJ2-7, reads DTGVSQNPRHKITKRGQNVTFRCDPISEHNRLYWYRQTLGQGPEFLTYFQNEAQLEKSRLLSDRFSAERPKGSFSTLEIQRTEQGDSAMYLCASSWGQENNEQYFGPGTRLTVT.

The chain links TRBV6-6 to TRBJ1-4, with D tentatively TRBD1 (6 bases). V lost 7 bases and J lost 0, with 9 bases in between. The CDR3 is 14 amino acids. Germline V gives CDR1 MNHNY, CDR2 SVGAGI (reference sequence). The CDR3 sequence is CASTKGATNEKLFF. For the CDR3, the DNA is TGTGCCAGCACCAAGGGGGCAACTAATGAAAAACTGTTTTTT.

The chain is built from TRBV4-1 and TRBJ2-1; 12 bases agree with TRBD2. Trimming removed 6 bases from V and 7 bases from J; junction bases left unmatched: 7. This CDR3 is 15 amino acids long. In germline, CDR1 is MGHRA, CDR2 YSYEKL. As DNA, the CDR3 is TGCGCCAGCAGACTTACTAGCGGGGGGCAGAATGAGCAGTTCTTC. It encodes CASRLTSGGQNEQFF.

A remark on this clone: Mismatch with germline at one junction end may stem from a read error. The sample has other DNA sequences that encode this CDR3 too. The CDR3 DNA is TGCGCCTGGAGTGTACCGTGGGGGGCCGGGGAGCTGTTTTTT. This translates into CAWSVPWGAGELFF. The rearrangement uses TRBV30 and TRBJ2-2, with D perhaps TRBD2 (6 bases). This CDR3 has 14 amino acids. Germline CDR1 GTSNPN, CDR2 SVGIG (reference sequence). Full variable domain (missing parts from reference TRBV30 and TRBJ2-2): SQTIHQWPATLVQPVGSPLSLECTVEGTSNPNLYWYRQAAGRGLQLLFYSVGIGQISSEVPQNLSASRPQDRQFILSSKKLLLSDSGFYLCAWSVPWGAGELFFGEGSRLTVL.

The chain uses TRBV4-1 and TRBJ1-2; 7 nucleotides agree with TRBD1. With V trimmed by 0 bases and J by 4 bases, 5 bases remained unmatched. The CDR3 has 15 amino acids. Germline V gives CDR1 MGHRA, CDR2 YSYEKL. The CDR3 bases are TGCGCCAGCAGCCAAGAGGGGCAGGGGGTCTATGGCTACACCTTC. This encodes CASSQEGQGVYGYTF.

The chain combines TRBV27 with TRBJ2-7; the D gene is possibly TRBD2 (5 bases). CDR1 is MNHEY and CDR2 is SMNVEV in the germline V gene (reference sequence). This CDR3 has 13 amino acids. Trimming shortened V by 5 bases and J by 3 bases, and 11 bases separated the two germline ends. DNA for the CDR3: TGTGCCAGCAGTGTCTCCGGGGACTACGAGCAGTACTTC. This sequence encodes CASSVSGDYEQYF.

The chain employs TRBV11-1 and TRBJ1-2; the D gene is possibly TRBD1 (6 bases). Germline V gene sequence: CDR1 SGHAT, CDR2 FQDESV (reference sequence). CDR3 size: 16 residues. The V and J ends lost 3 bases and 2 bases respectively, with 16 bases between them. The CDR3, as DNA: TGTGCCAGCAGCTTTTTTAAGGACAGAGGAAACTATGGCTACACCTTC. The encoded protein is CASSFFKDRGNYGYTF.

The V and J genes are TRBV14 and TRBJ2-1; D call uncertain. The CDR3 has 15 residues. Germline V gene lookup returns CDR1 SGHDN and CDR2 FVKESK. V was pared by 0 bases and J by 12 bases, with 18 bases between. CDR3 loop: CASSQERLMLGTQFF. In nucleotides, the CDR3 is TGTGCCAGCAGCCAAGAACGCCTAATGCTAGGCACGCAGTTCTTC.

The chain has TRBV7-6 and TRBJ1-2; D gene ambiguous. The V gene's germline CDR1 is SGHVS and CDR2 FNYEAQ. This CDR3 has 12 amino acids. Trimming removed 1 base at V and 6 bases at J, with 6 bases between. The CDR3 region is CASSLVSDGYTF. The CDR3 bases are TGTGCCAGCAGCTTAGTGTCTGATGGCTACACCTTC.

This chain links TRBV28 with TRBJ1-2; D not resolved. Germline V gene lookup returns CDR1 MDHEN and CDR2 SYDVKM. V lost 9 bases and J 7 bases, leaving 21 bases between the germline ends. The CDR3 sequence is 14 residues long. The CDR3 DNA reads as TGTGCCAGTCGGTTCGGGTCAAGTAAGACTGGCTACACCTTC. Its translation: CASRFGSSKTGYTF.

The chain joins TRBV7-3 to TRBJ1-1; tentative D call: TRBD1 (5 bases). Looked up from germline, CDR1 is SGHTA and CDR2 is FQGTGA. The V gene lost 0 bases and the J gene lost 1 base, with 6 bases spanning the gap. This CDR3 is 14 amino acids long. In DNA form, the CDR3 reads TGTGCCAGCAGCTTAACGACAGCGAACACTGAAGCTTTCTTT. It is translated as CASSLTTANTEAFF.

This clone is a singleton in its sample. CDR3 in DNA: TGTGCCAGCAGCTCCGGACAGCCAGGCACCATATATTTT. Protein sequence: CASSSGQPGTIYF. The chain employs TRBV5-4 and TRBJ1-3; possible D gene TRBD1, 6 bases. Per germline, CDR1 SGHNT and CDR2 YYREEE (reference sequence). The CDR3 covers 13 residues. Trimming cost V 3 bases and J 9 bases, with 13 bases left between them.

The rearrangement links TRBV7-9 to TRBJ2-1, with 8 bases lining up with TRBD1. V dropped 5 bases and J dropped 4; count of bases not matched to a gene: 10. The CDR3 totals 16 residues. The germline V gene has CDR1 SEHNR and CDR2 FQNEAQ (reference sequence). DNA for the CDR3: TGTGCCAGCAGCGGCCGGACAGGGATAGTTTACAATGAGCAGTTCTTC. Its translation is CASSGRTGIVYNEQFF.

This clone was seen a handful of times. V is TRBV5-1 and J is TRBJ1-6; no reliable D call. The length of the CDR3 is 14 residues. The V gene's germline CDR1 is SGHRS and CDR2 YFSETQ. V was trimmed by 1 base and J by 5 bases, leaving 7 bases between them. The CDR3 DNA reads TGCGCCAGCAGCTTGATGTCAGATAATTCACCCCTCCACTTT. Translating it yields CASSLMSDNSPLHF.

CDR3 amino acids: CASSRQGSSYGYTF. As DNA, the CDR3 is TGTGCCAGCAGCCGACAGGGTTCGTCCTATGGCTACACCTTC. The chain combines TRBV7-8 with TRBJ1-2; 7 bases are a match to TRBD1. The CDR3 has 14 amino acids. Trimming cost V 5 bases and J 4 bases; bases outside gene matches: 7. The germline V gene has CDR1 SGHVS and CDR2 FQNEAQ.

This clone has just one count. This chain connects TRBV11-3 to TRBJ1-1; 8 bases are shared with TRBD1. The V gene end was trimmed by 5 bases and the J gene end by 11 bases; junction bases not matched to a gene: 16. Looked up from germline, CDR1 is SGHNT and CDR2 is YENEEA. The CDR3 totals 15 residues. The CDR3 sequence is CASSARQGLSSGAFF. The CDR3 DNA reads as TGTGCCAGCAGCGCCCGACAGGGGCTATCCTCTGGGGCTTTCTTT.

V gene TRBV7-6 combines with J gene TRBJ2-4; possibly TRBD1 for D (5 bases). The CDR3 has 13 residues. Germline assignment: CDR1 SGHVS and CDR2 FNYEAQ. V lost 4 bases and J 8 bases, leaving 12 bases between the germline ends. The DNA of the CDR3 is TGTGCCAGCAGCTCAGAGATAGGGGACATTCAGTACTTC. As protein: CASSSEIGDIQYF.

The V and J genes are TRBV27 and TRBJ2-3; D not certain. The V gene's germline CDR1 is MNHEY and CDR2 SMNVEV (reference sequence). The length of the CDR3 is 13 residues. V lost 6 bases to trimming and J lost 5 bases, with 12 bases between them. This CDR3 reads CASSLTSQDTQYF. In nucleotides, the CDR3 is TGTGCCAGCAGCCTTACGTCACAAGATACGCAGTATTTT.

This clone showed up just a few times. The genes are TRBV30 and TRBJ1-6; 7 bases line up with TRBD1. CDR3 length: 15 amino acids. V was clipped by 1 base and J by 7 bases; unmatched bases: 7. CDR1 GTSNPN and CDR2 SVGIG come from the germline V gene (reference sequence). CDR3 protein: CAWSGQGTTNSPLHF. As DNA, the CDR3 is TGTGCCTGGAGTGGACAGGGCACCACGAATTCACCCCTCCACTTT.

The chain carries TRBV28 and TRBJ2-7; 7 bases line up with TRBD2. This CDR3 has 17 residues. V was pared by 0 bases and J by 6 bases, with 14 bases of the junction left unmatched. Germline V gene sequence: CDR1 MDHEN, CDR2 SYDVKM. The CDR3 coding sequence is TGTGCCAGCAGTTTATGGTCCGGGAGGCCCCCACAGGTCGAGCAGTACTTC. As protein: CASSLWSGRPPQVEQYF.

CDR3 loop: CASSLQGAHYGYTF. CDR3 nucleotide sequence: TGTGCCAGCAGCTTACAGGGGGCTCACTATGGCTACACCTTC. The rearrangement uses TRBV7-9 and TRBJ1-2, with TRBD1 matching over 8 bases. From germline, CDR1 is SEHNR and CDR2 FQNEAQ (reference sequence). There are 14 residues in the CDR3. Trimming at V came to 2 bases and at J to 3 bases, leaving 2 bases not matched to a gene.

The CDR3 sequence: CASRSGDGTDTQYF. The CDR3 bases are TGTGCCAGCAGGTCCGGTGATGGCACAGATACGCAGTATTTT. V is TRBV11-2 and J is TRBJ2-3; D is uncertain. V lost 6 bases and J 1 base, leaving 11 bases between the germline ends. Germline CDR1 is SGHAT and CDR2 is FQNNGV. CDR3 length equals 14 residues.

The chain joins TRBV4-1 to TRBJ2-1; 16 positions match TRBD2. The CDR3 is made up of 20 amino acids. Germline V gene lookup returns CDR1 MGHRA and CDR2 YSYEKL. Trimming at V came to 1 base and at J to 2 bases, leaving 8 bases not matched to a gene. The CDR3 nucleotides read TGCGCCAGCAGCCAAGGAGGGACTAGCGGGAGGGCCCGGACCTACAATGAGCAGTTCTTC. It codes for CASSQGGTSGRARTYNEQFF.

This clone was counted a single time. V and J are TRBV27 and TRBJ1-5, with D possibly matching TRBD1 (6 bases). The CDR3 has 17 residues. Germline V CDR1 and CDR2: MNHEY, SMNVEV (reference sequence). The V end lost 5 bases, the J end lost 0 bases, and 17 bases lay between the germline ends. CDR3: CASSPTGFLPSNQPQHF. CDR3 bases: TGTGCCAGCAGTCCGACAGGATTTCTTCCTAGCAATCAGCCCCAGCATTTT.